The 4 T cell receptor beta chains below were found in one sample sequenced in a study of shared clonotypes between healthy human individuals. In the naive CD8 group, cells lacked CD45RO and were positively selected for CCR7, so terminally differentiated effector memory CD45RA+ cells were left out. Method: immunoSEQ multiplex PCR; TCRdb's copy keeps in-frame clones and lacks some. The sample shows approximately 2,200,000 clones, roughly 91% of them seen only once. The material sequenced was naive CD8+ T cells from PBMCs. These receptors were taken from a man between 18 and 35 years old in good health. Some clones in this sample may be carry-over from other donors' samples.

The chain is built from TRBV19 and TRBJ2-5, with 12 bases fitting TRBD2. Germline CDR1 reads LNHDA; CDR2 reads SQIVND (reference sequence). CDR3 length equals 17 residues. V gave up 3 bases and J gave up 4 bases; unmatched junction bases: 9. The CDR3: CASSIGLAGGDRETQYF. CDR3 in DNA: TGTGCCAGTAGTATCGGGCTAGCGGGAGGGGATCGAGAGACCCAGTACTTC.

The chain has TRBV19 and TRBJ2-1, with D perhaps matching TRBD1 or TRBD2 (5 bases each). This CDR3 is built from 12 residues. Germline V gene lookup returns CDR1 LNHDA and CDR2 SQIVND (reference sequence). V lost 5 bases to trimming and J lost 10 bases, with 12 bases between them. CDR3: CASSLVGTEQFF. CDR3 in DNA: TGTGCCAGTAGTTTAGTCGGGACCGAGCAGTTCTTC.

The rearrangement uses TRBV27 and TRBJ2-3; D could derive from TRBD1 or TRBD2 (5 bases each). The germline gives CDR1 MNHEY, CDR2 SMNVEV (reference sequence). The CDR3 is 15 amino acids. Deletions cut 6 bases from V and 2 bases from J, with 15 bases between. CDR3 nucleotides: TGTGCCAGCAGCCCTAGCTGGGGCTACACAGATACGCAGTATTTT. Translation: CASSPSWGYTDTQYF.

This rearrangement joins TRBV19 to TRBJ1-5; D uncertain. V lost 5 bases, J lost 3 bases, and 14 bases lay in between. The CDR3 is 15 amino acids. Germline CDR1 and CDR2: LNHDA and SQIVND (reference sequence). The CDR3 DNA sequence: TGTGCCAGTAGTTTGGCGGCCACGATCAATCAGCCCCAGCATTTT. Residues: CASSLAATINQPQHF.